Below, 16 T cell receptor beta chains from the same sample are listed, as sequenced in a study of metastatic and nonmetastatic thyroid tumors. All patients were treatment-naive before thyroid surgery. TCRdb reanalyzed the PCR reads with MiXCR. The data show tens of thousands of clones, with approximately 30% seen just once and approximately 11% held by the top ten. Specimen: blood. Receptor source: a male donor with papillary thyroid cancer or a benign thyroid nodule (not recorded which). Some clones in this sample may be carry-over from other donors' samples.

By its share, this clone is medium-sized. The chain recombines TRBV6-1 with TRBJ1-2; 9 bases map to TRBD1. The CDR3 runs 13 residues. V shed 6 bases and J 5 bases; nucleotides not matched to a gene: 4. The germline V gene has CDR1 MNHNS and CDR2 SASEGT. Here the CDR3 reads CASRPGTGYGYTF. CDR3 DNA: TGTGCCAGCAGACCCGGGACAGGGTATGGCTACACCTTC.

The chain couples TRBV20-1 to TRBJ2-7, with a tentative D call TRBD1 (6 bases). The V end lost 6 bases, the J end lost 4 bases, and 16 bases lay between the germline ends. Per germline, CDR1 DFQATT and CDR2 SNEGSKA (reference sequence). The CDR3 is made up of 13 amino acids. The CDR3 DNA sequence: TGCAGTGCGAATGTCCCGGGACATTACGAGCAGTACTTC. Encoded protein: CSANVPGHYEQYF.

The genes are TRBV7-2 and TRBJ2-2; a possible D gene is TRBD1 (6 bases). The CDR3 extends over 15 amino acids. From germline, CDR1 is SGHTA and CDR2 FQGNSA. Trimming took 2 bases from V and 2 from J, leaving 9 bases between them. The CDR3 protein is CASSLRDKNTGELFF. CDR3 DNA sequence: TGTGCCAGCAGCTTAAGGGACAAAAACACCGGGGAGCTGTTTTTT. Full variable domain (remainder filled in from reference TRBV7-2 and TRBJ2-2): GAGVSQSPSNKVTEKGKDVELRCDPISGHTALYWYRQSLGQGLEFLIYFQGNSAPDKSGLPSDRFSAERTGGSVSTLTIQRTQQEDSAVYLCASSLRDKNTGELFFGEGSRLTVL.

The V gene is TRBV2, the J gene TRBJ2-7, with D possibly being TRBD1 (5 bases). Germline V CDR1 and CDR2: SNHLY, FYNNEI. With 8 bases removed from V and 3 bases from J, the gap between germline ends came to 11 bases. The CDR3 has 12 amino acids. CDR3 region: CASGYRSYEQYF. The CDR3 coding sequence is TGTGCCAGCGGGTACAGGAGCTACGAGCAGTACTTC.

This clone qualifies as medium-sized (0.01 to 0.1%). V and J are TRBV11-1 and TRBJ1-4; 7 bases are shared with TRBD1. The CDR3 extends over 13 amino acids. Trimming cost V 3 bases and J 6 bases; bases outside gene matches: 1. Germline CDR1 and CDR2: SGHAT and FQDESV (reference sequence). CDR3 residues: CASSFTGDEKLFF. The CDR3 nucleotides are TGTGCCAGCAGCTTTACAGGGGATGAAAAACTGTTTTTT.

This clone was seen at least ten times. The rearrangement uses TRBV18 and TRBJ1-1; unclear D gene. Germline V gene lookup returns CDR1 KGHSH and CDR2 LQKENI. The CDR3 loop spans 13 amino acids. V gave up 3 bases and J gave up 1 base, with 6 bases separating them. This chain's CDR3 is CASSPYENTEAFF. As DNA, the CDR3 is TGTGCCAGCTCACCTTACGAGAACACTGAAGCTTTCTTT.

This clone has at least ten counts. The rearrangement links TRBV19 to TRBJ2-1; 8 bases line up with TRBD2. The length of the CDR3 is 15 residues. V trimming: 6 bases; J trimming: 3 bases; junction bases outside the gene matches: 7. Germline CDR1 is LNHDA and CDR2 is SQIVND (reference sequence). The CDR3 DNA follows: TGTGCCAGTAGGGTACGGGAGGGAATCTACAATGAGCAGTTCTTC. It translates to CASRVREGIYNEQFF.

This clone was found a few times. The V gene is TRBV11-3, the J gene TRBJ2-7; 7 bases line up with TRBD2. V shed 4 bases and J 2 bases; nucleotides not matched to a gene: 5. The CDR3 loop spans 14 amino acids. In germline, CDR1 is SGHNT, CDR2 YENEEA. The CDR3 loop reads CASSSSGTTYEQYF. The CDR3 DNA is TGTGCCAGCAGCTCTAGCGGCACTACCTACGAGCAGTACTTC.

V gene TRBV5-1 combines with J gene TRBJ2-7; D ambiguous. V was trimmed by 3 bases and J by 3 bases, leaving 13 bases between them. CDR1 is SGHRS, CDR2 YFSETQ, per germline. This CDR3 has 14 amino acids. The DNA of the CDR3 is TGCGCCAGCAGCTCGGAACCTGACGGCTACGAGCAGTACTTC. It specifies CASSSEPDGYEQYF.

This clone turned up a few times. The chain couples TRBV7-2 to TRBJ2-5, with no clear D. Germline V lookup: CDR1 SGHTA, CDR2 FQGNSA. This CDR3 is built from 11 residues. The ends were cut back, 3 bases at V and 3 bases at J, with 2 bases in the middle. The chain's CDR3 is CASSFKETQYF. In DNA form, the CDR3 reads TGTGCCAGCAGCTTTAAAGAGACCCAGTACTTC.

V usage is TRBV4-2 and J usage is TRBJ1-1; 9 nucleotides match TRBD1. The V segment lost 4 bases and the J segment 6 bases; nucleotides outside the gene matches: 6. Germline V gives CDR1 LGHNA, CDR2 YNFKEQ. This CDR3 region has 14 residues. CDR3 amino acids: CASSPDRGWAEAFF. The CDR3 bases are TGTGCCAGCAGCCCGGACAGGGGATGGGCTGAAGCTTTCTTT.

The rearrangement joins TRBV6-1 to TRBJ1-1; D perhaps matches TRBD1 (6 bases). Germline CDR1 and CDR2: MNHNS and SASEGT. The CDR3 is made up of 13 amino acids. The V and J ends lost 0 bases and 8 bases respectively, with 10 bases between them. The CDR3 DNA is TGTGCCAGCAGTGAAGCGGAGCAGGGGGAAGCTTTCTTT. Amino acid sequence: CASSEAEQGEAFF.

This clone came up many times. The V and J genes are TRBV10-2 and TRBJ1-5; D unclear. V gave up 6 bases and J gave up 6 bases, with 15 bases separating them. The CDR3 loop spans 14 amino acids. Germline CDR1 is WSHSY and CDR2 is SAAADI. CDR3 region: CASSPTDSAQPQHF. CDR3 sequence (DNA): TGCGCCAGCAGCCCTACGGATAGTGCTCAGCCCCAGCATTTT.

In the case of this clone: One junction end disagrees with the germline gene, perhaps due to a read error. The chain has TRBV4-2 and TRBJ2-5, with D tentatively TRBD2 (6 bases). The CDR3 has 13 residues. Germline V lookup: CDR1 LGHNA, CDR2 YNFKEQ. The CDR3 loop is CASSQDSSGGINF. The CDR3 DNA reads TGTGCCAGCAGCCAAGACAGCAGCGGAGGGATCAACTTC.

The sample holds a few counts of this clone. The rearrangement joins TRBV6-5 to TRBJ1-5; D call uncertain. V lost 0 bases and J lost 7, with 13 bases in between. The germline V gene encodes CDR1 MNHEY and CDR2 SVGAGI. The CDR3 sequence is 15 residues long. CDR3 DNA: TGTGCCAGCAGTTACTCTAAGACCCTCACCCAGCCCCAGCATTTT. Translated, it gives CASSYSKTLTQPQHF.

This clone has a handful of counts. V gene TRBV7-2 combines with J gene TRBJ1-1; D is undetermined. Germline assignment: CDR1 SGHTA and CDR2 FQGNSA. Trimming removed 1 base from V and 4 bases from J, with 13 bases in between. The CDR3 is made up of 15 amino acids. CDR3 DNA sequence: TGTGCCAGCAGCTTAGACTGGCGGGCATCCACTGAAGCTTTCTTT. Protein sequence: CASSLDWRASTEAFF.